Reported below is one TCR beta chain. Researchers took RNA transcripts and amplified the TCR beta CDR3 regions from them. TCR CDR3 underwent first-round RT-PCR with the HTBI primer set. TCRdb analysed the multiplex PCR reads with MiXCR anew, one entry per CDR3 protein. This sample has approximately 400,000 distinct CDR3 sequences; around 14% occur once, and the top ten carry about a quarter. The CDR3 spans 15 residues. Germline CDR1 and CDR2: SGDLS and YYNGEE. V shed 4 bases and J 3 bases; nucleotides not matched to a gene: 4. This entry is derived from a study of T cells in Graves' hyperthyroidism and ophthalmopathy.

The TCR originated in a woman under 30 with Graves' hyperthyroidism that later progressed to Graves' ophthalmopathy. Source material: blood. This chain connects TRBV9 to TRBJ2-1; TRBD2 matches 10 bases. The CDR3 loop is CASSTLAGDYNEQFF. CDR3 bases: TGTGCCAGCAGCACTCTAGCGGGAGACTACAATGAGCAGTTCTTC. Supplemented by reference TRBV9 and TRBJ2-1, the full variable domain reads DSGVTQTPKHLITATGQRVTLRCSPRSGDLSVYWYQQSLDQGLQFLIQYYNGEERAKGNILERFSAQQFPDLHSELNLSSLELGDSALYFCASSTLAGDYNEQFFGPGTRLTVL.